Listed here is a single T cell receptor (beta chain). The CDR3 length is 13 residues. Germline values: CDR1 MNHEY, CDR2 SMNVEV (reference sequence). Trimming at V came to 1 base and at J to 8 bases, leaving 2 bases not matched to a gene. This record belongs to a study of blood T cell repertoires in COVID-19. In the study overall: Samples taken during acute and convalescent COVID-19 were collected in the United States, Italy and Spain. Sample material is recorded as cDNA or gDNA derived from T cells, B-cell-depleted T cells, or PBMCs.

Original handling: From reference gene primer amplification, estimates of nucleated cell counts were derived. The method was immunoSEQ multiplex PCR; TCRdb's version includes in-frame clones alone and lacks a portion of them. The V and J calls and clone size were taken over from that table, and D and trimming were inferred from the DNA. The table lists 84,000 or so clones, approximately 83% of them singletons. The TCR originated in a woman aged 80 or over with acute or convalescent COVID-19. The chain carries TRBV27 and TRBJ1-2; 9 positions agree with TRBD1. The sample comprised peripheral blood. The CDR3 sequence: CASSLYRGHGYTF. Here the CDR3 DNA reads TGTGCCAGCAGTTTATACAGGGGGCACGGCTACACCTTC.